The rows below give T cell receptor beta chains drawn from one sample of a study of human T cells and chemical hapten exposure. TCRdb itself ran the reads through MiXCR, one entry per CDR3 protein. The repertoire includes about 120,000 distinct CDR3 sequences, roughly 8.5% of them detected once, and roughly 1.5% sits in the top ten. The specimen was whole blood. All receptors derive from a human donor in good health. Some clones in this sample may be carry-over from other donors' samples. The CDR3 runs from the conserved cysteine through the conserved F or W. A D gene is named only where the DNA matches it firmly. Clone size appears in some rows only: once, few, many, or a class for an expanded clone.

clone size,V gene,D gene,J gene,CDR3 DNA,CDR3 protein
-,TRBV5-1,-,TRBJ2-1,TGCGCCAGCAGCTTGTCACTAGTGTTCGGCTACAATGAGCAGTTCTTC,CASSLSLVFGYNEQFF
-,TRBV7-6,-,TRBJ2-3,TGTGCCAGCAGCTTAACAATAGCGGCTAGCACAGATACGCAGTATTTT,CASSLTIAASTDTQYF
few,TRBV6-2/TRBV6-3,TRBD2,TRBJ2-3,TGTGCCAGCAGTTACTCGAGGACTAGCGGGGGGCCCACAGATACGCAGTATTTT,CASSYSRTSGGPTDTQYF
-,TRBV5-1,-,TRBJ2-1,TGCGCCAGCAGCTTGGGAGTTAGCGGCTACAATGAGCAGTTCTTC,CASSLGVSGYNEQFF
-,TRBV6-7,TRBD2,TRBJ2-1,TGTGCCAGCAAGAGCGGGGGGCGGTGTGAGCAGTTCTTC,CASKSGGRCEQFF
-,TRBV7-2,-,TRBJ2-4,TGTGCCAGCAGCTTAGGAGGGTTCGGTCTAGGGGGCAAAAACATTCAGTACTTC,CASSLGGFGLGGKNIQYF
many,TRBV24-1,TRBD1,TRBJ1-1,TGTGCCACCAGTGATTCTTTGACAGGGGCAGCTTTCTTT,CATSDSLTGAAFF
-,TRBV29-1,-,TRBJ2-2,TGCAGCGTTGCATACAGGGACACCGGGGAGCTGTTTTTT,CSVAYRDTGELFF
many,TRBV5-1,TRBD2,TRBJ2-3,TGCGCCAGCAGCCTCTCCGGGACTAGCGGGGGCCGGGCCACAGATACGCAGTATTTT,CASSLSGTSGGRATDTQYF
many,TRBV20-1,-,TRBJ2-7,TGCAGTGCTACGGATAGGGGGGACTACGAGCAGTACTTC,CSATDRGDYEQYF
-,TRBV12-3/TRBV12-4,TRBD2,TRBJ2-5,TGTGCCAGCAGTTCCAGGACTAGCGGGAAGGAGACCCAGTACTTC,CASSSRTSGKETQYF
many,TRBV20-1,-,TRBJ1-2,TGCAGTGCTAGAGGGGTCTTAGCTAACTATGGCTACACCTTC,CSARGVLANYGYTF
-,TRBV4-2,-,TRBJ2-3,TGTGCCAGCAGCCAAGATTGGCGGGACGGCACAGATACGCAGTATTTT,CASSQDWRDGTDTQYF
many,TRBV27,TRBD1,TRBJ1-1,TGTGCCAGCAGTAGACGGACAGGGCACACTGAAGCTTTCTTT,CASSRRTGHTEAFF
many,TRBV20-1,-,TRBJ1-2,TGCAGTGCTAGAGATCCGGGGGGGGGCTATGGCTACACCTTC,CSARDPGGGYGYTF
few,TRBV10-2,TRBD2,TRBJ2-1,TGCGCCAGCAGGAAACTAGCGGCAGAGCAGTTCTTC,CASRKLAAEQFF